This TCR beta chain comes out of a study of T cells expressing NK-cell markers. Germline loops: CDR1 SGHRS, CDR2 YFSETQ. The CDR3 runs 15 residues. TCRdb re-called the 5' RACE reads and catalogs CDR3 proteins one per entry, DNA excluded. The sample has about 410,000 distinct CDR3 sequences. General study results and limits: In a group of several donors, dominant NKG2C+ clonotypes represented roughly 1.0-7.0% of CD8+ T cells.

For this clonotype: Its specificity is not known.

This chain connects TRBV5-1 to TRBJ2-3; TCRdb gives TRBD2 as the D gene, but with no DNA this cannot be confirmed. Sequenced sample: blood T cells: a sorted CD56 or NKG2C T cell subset, CD4+ or CD8+ T cells, or bulk PBMC T cells (not recorded which). This TCR was sampled from a woman aged 50 to 60 in good health. CDR3 region: CASRRDLHRPDTQYF.